This TCR beta chain was sequenced for a study of shared clonotypes between healthy human individuals. Study details: The cohort had two women and a few men, ages 18 to 49. Researchers assigned three CD4 naive, three CD4 memory, two CD8 naive and one CD8 memory plate to each donor. Study conclusions and caveats: Naive CD4 clonotypes overlapped across a handful of donors at roughly 5%.

The CDR3 totals 15 residues. CDR1 and CDR2 (germline): SGHAT, FQNNGV. V was clipped by 1 base and J by 2 bases; unmatched bases: 0. As to this clone: Its matching antigen is unknown. This sample also contains other DNA sequences that code for the same CDR3.

It was at deep level that the assay was run. Method: immunoSEQ multiplex PCR; TCRdb's copy keeps in-frame clones and lacks some. The table shows roughly 2 million clones, with roughly 96% occurring only once. The rearrangement links TRBV11-2 to TRBJ2-7, with 12 bases that match TRBD2. The specimen sequenced was naive CD4+ T cells sorted from blood. Subset described: CD45RA+ positively selected. The clonotype originates from a man aged 18-30 years in good health. The CDR3 DNA is TGTGCCAGCAGCTTAGGACTAGCGGGAGCCTACGAGCAGTACTTC. Protein sequence: CASSLGLAGAYEQYF.